This T cell receptor beta chain was recorded in a study of T cells in Graves' hyperthyroidism and ophthalmopathy. Study summary: Pretreatment peripheral blood was obtained at initial diagnosis. Whole-study results and caveats: In blood, most of the thyroid clonotypes expanded above 0.001 were also present.

V was pared by 5 bases and J by 5 bases, with 8 bases of the junction left unmatched. This CDR3 has 18 amino acids. Germline values: CDR1 MNHNS, CDR2 SASEGT. This clonotype was seen many times. Its target is not known. From RNA transcripts, TCR beta CDR3 regions were amplified. TCR CDR3 underwent first-round RT-PCR with the HTBI primer set. Each CDR3 protein gets one entry after TCRdb re-called the multiplex PCR reads with MiXCR. The sample lists about 360,000 distinct CDR3 sequences, under 15% occurring once. Exclusion of a patient resulted from uncontrolled infection, other autoimmune disease, pregnancy or lactation. Thyroid ultrasound, orbital computed tomography, clinical symptoms, and serum thyroxine and TRAb underpinned diagnoses.

The clonotype comes from a woman aged 18-29 years with Graves' hyperthyroidism. Sequenced input: blood. The V call is TRBV6-1, the J call TRBJ2-2; TRBD2 aligns across 16 bases. The chain's CDR3 is CASSQTGLAGGPTGELFF. In nucleotides, the CDR3 is TGTGCCAGCAGTCAGACGGGACTAGCGGGAGGGCCGACCGGGGAGCTGTTTTTT.